Following are 30 T cell receptor beta chains from one sample sequenced in a study of blood T cell repertoires in COVID-19. Assay used: immunoSEQ multiplex PCR; TCRdb lists only in-frame clones, some missing. The sample holds about 300,000 clones, under 90% seen once. Material: PBMCs or T cells enriched from blood (not recorded which). The receptor source for this set is a man aged 25 to 40 who had recovered from COVID-19.

This sequence joins TRBV15 and TRBJ1-3, with TRBD1 matching over 7 bases. The CDR3 runs to 16 residues. Germline loops: CDR1 LNHNV, CDR2 YYDKDF (reference sequence). J lost 3 bases, V lost 4 bases, and 9 bases had no gene match. The CDR3 DNA follows: TGTGCCACCAGCAAAAGCCTAACAGGGGATGGAAACACCATATATTTT. Translating gives CATSKSLTGDGNTIYF.

This clone has a handful of counts. The chain is built from TRBV5-4 and TRBJ2-1, with D perhaps TRBD2 (6 bases). Germline loops: CDR1 SGHNT, CDR2 YYREEE (reference sequence). This CDR3 spans 16 amino acids. The V end lost 4 bases, the J end lost 3 bases, and 17 bases lay between the germline ends. The CDR3 coding sequence is TGTGCCAGCAGCCCTCCGCCCCGGGGGAACTACAATGAGCAGTTCTTC. This sequence encodes CASSPPPRGNYNEQFF.

This clone was detected only a few times. V and J are TRBV30 and TRBJ2-3; 10 bases align to TRBD2. The CDR3 length is 14 residues. V shed 4 bases, J shed 6 bases, and the junction held 7 bases outside the gene matches. Per the germline V gene, CDR1 is GTSNPN and CDR2 is SVGIG (reference sequence). The CDR3 spells CAWTSGGAYDTQYF. CDR3 in DNA: TGTGCCTGGACGAGCGGGGGGGCGTATGATACGCAGTATTTT.

The rearrangement links TRBV11-3 to TRBJ2-7; D unresolved. Germline lookup yields CDR1 SGHNT and CDR2 YENEEA. Trimming pared 5 bases from V and 2 bases from J, leaving 13 bases between. This CDR3 is built from 14 residues. This chain's CDR3 is CASSEEFGAYEQYF. In DNA, the CDR3 is TGTGCCAGCAGCGAGGAGTTCGGAGCCTACGAGCAGTACTTC.

V is TRBV11-3 and J is TRBJ2-5, with D possibly being TRBD2 (6 bases). Deletions cut 4 bases from V and 5 bases from J, with 8 bases between. The CDR3 covers 12 residues. Germline V gene sequence: CDR1 SGHNT, CDR2 YENEEA. CDR3 DNA: TGTGCCAGCAGCTATCGGGGGGAGACCCAGTACTTC. It encodes CASSYRGETQYF.

This clone was recorded a few times. The chain uses TRBV25-1 and TRBJ1-2; TRBD1 matches 12 bases. V lost 3 bases and J lost 9; bases outside the gene matches: 8. CDR1 and CDR2 from the germline V gene are MGHDK and SYGVNS. This CDR3 contains 15 residues. The CDR3 loop reads CASSDIGTGGSSYTF. Written as DNA, the CDR3 is TGTGCCAGCAGTGATATCGGGACAGGGGGCTCAAGCTACACCTTC.

The chain links TRBV24-1 to TRBJ2-4; D is uncertain. CDR1 is KGHDR, CDR2 SFDVKD, per germline. This CDR3 contains 15 residues. Trimming left V 9 bases short and J 4 bases short, with 18 bases between. The CDR3: CATETFPEWKNIQYF. The CDR3 bases are TGTGCCACCGAAACCTTCCCGGAGTGGAAAAACATTCAGTACTTC.

This clone was seen once. This chain joins TRBV3-1 (or the pseudogene TRBV3-2) and TRBJ2-1; 9 nucleotides agree with TRBD2. Germline V gives CDR1 LGHDT, CDR2 YNNKEL (reference sequence). The CDR3 extends over 16 amino acids. J lost 2 bases, V lost 1 base, and 3 bases had no gene match. The CDR3 protein is CASSQASGIAYNEQFF. CDR3 sequence (DNA): TGTGCCAGCAGCCAAGCTAGCGGGATAGCCTACAATGAGCAGTTCTTC.

This chain connects TRBV27 to TRBJ2-6; D is undetermined. The germline V and J ends were trimmed by 6 bases and 4 bases, with 13 bases remaining between them. The CDR3 extends over 15 amino acids. Germline V gene data show CDR1 as MNHEY and CDR2 as SMNVEV (reference sequence). This chain's CDR3 is CASSGWVEGANVLTF. CDR3 nucleotide sequence: TGTGCCAGCAGCGGGTGGGTGGAAGGGGCCAACGTCCTGACTTTC.

V usage is TRBV18 and J usage is TRBJ1-5; 7 bases fit TRBD1. V lost 2 bases to trimming and J lost 3 bases; unmatched junction nucleotides: 4. Germline V gene sequence: CDR1 KGHSH, CDR2 LQKENI. The CDR3 contains 15 residues. CDR3 DNA sequence: TGTGCCAGCTCACCATTTCAGGGGGTCAATCAGCCCCAGCATTTT. This sequence encodes CASSPFQGVNQPQHF.

The gene calls are TRBV7-8 and TRBJ2-5; maybe TRBD2 (6 bases). The CDR3 extends over 15 amino acids. The V end lost 0 bases, the J end lost 3 bases, and 11 bases lay between the germline ends. Germline loops: CDR1 SGHVS, CDR2 FQNEAQ. CDR3 in amino acids: CASSLALLAKETQYF. In DNA form, the CDR3 reads TGTGCCAGCAGCTTAGCCCTACTAGCAAAAGAGACCCAGTACTTC.

This chain links TRBV7-2 with TRBJ2-5; weak D call: TRBD1 (6 bases). Trimming removed 6 bases from V and 5 bases from J, with 13 bases in between. There are 13 residues in the CDR3. Germline CDR1 and CDR2: SGHTA and FQGNSA. CDR3 bases: TGTGCCAGCAGGGACAGCCTCCTGGAGACCCAGTACTTC. It encodes CASRDSLLETQYF.

The V and J genes are TRBV3-1 (or the pseudogene TRBV3-2) and TRBJ2-2; D is perhaps TRBD1 (6 bases). V was clipped by 1 base and J by 5 bases, with 11 bases between them. CDR3 length equals 15 residues. Germline-derived CDR1 and CDR2 are LGHDT and YNNKEL (reference sequence). The CDR3 nucleotides read TGTGCCAGCAGCCAAGCCCAGGGGAGAACCGGGGAGCTGTTTTTT. Translation: CASSQAQGRTGELFF.

The J gene is TRBJ2-1, the V gene TRBV19; TRBD1 aligns across 7 bases. This CDR3 is built from 13 residues. The V gene's germline CDR1 is LNHDA and CDR2 SQIVND (reference sequence). V lost 9 bases to trimming and J lost 2 bases; unmatched junction nucleotides: 4. The CDR3 DNA reads as TGTGCCAGCACAGGGGTCACCTACAATGAGCAGTTCTTC. Translated: CASTGVTYNEQFF. The whole variable domain, remainder taken from reference TRBV19 and TRBJ2-1, is DGGITQSPKYLFRKEGQNVTLSCEQNLNHDAMYWYRQDPGQGLRLIYYSQIVNDFQKGDIAEGYSVSREKKESFPLTVTSAQKNPTAFYLCASTGVTYNEQFFGPGTRLTVL.

V and J are TRBV14 and TRBJ2-2, with TRBD2 identical over 8 bases. This CDR3 comprises 16 residues. The germline V gene has CDR1 SGHDN and CDR2 FVKESK. V shed 6 bases and J 6 bases; nucleotides not matched to a gene: 12. The CDR3 reads CASRHGTRWASGELFF. The DNA of the CDR3 is TGTGCCAGCAGGCACGGGACTAGGTGGGCGTCCGGGGAGCTGTTTTTT.

The V and J genes are TRBV6-4 and TRBJ1-1; no clear D gene. Trimming stripped 5 bases from V and 0 bases from J, with 10 bases between. The germline V gene encodes CDR1 MRHNA and CDR2 SNTAGT. The CDR3 covers 14 residues. CDR3 nucleotides: TGTGCCAGCAGTCCCTCTACAGTGAACACTGAAGCTTTCTTT. Its protein product is CASSPSTVNTEAFF.

The V gene is TRBV6-5, the J gene TRBJ1-3; no clear D gene. Germline assignment: CDR1 MNHEY and CDR2 SVGAGI. With 4 bases removed from V and 3 bases from J, the gap between germline ends came to 10 bases. This CDR3 has 14 amino acids. CDR3 in amino acids: CASSLWGGGNTIYF. The CDR3 nucleotides are TGTGCCAGCAGTTTATGGGGAGGTGGAAACACCATATATTTT.

V gene TRBV11-2 combines with J gene TRBJ2-1, with D perhaps TRBD1 (6 bases). The CDR3 covers 15 residues. CDR1 is SGHAT, CDR2 FQNNGV, per germline. Trimming left V 2 bases short and J 3 bases short, with 11 bases between. CDR3 DNA sequence: TGTGCCAGCAGCTTATCGGACAGCCTCTACAATGAGCAGTTCTTC. Translated, it gives CASSLSDSLYNEQFF. The full variable domain, completed using reference TRBV11-2 and TRBJ2-1, is EAGVAQSPRYKIIEKRQSVAFWCNPISGHATLYWYQQILGQGPKLLIQFQNNGVVDDSQLPKDRFSAERLKGVDSTLKIQPAKLEDSAVYLCASSLSDSLYNEQFFGPGTRLTVL.

J is TRBJ1-4 and V is TRBV18, with 8 bases identical to TRBD1. The CDR3 has 17 residues. Germline CDR1 and CDR2: KGHSH and LQKENI. The J segment lost 5 bases and the V segment lost 3 bases, leaving 11 bases of the junction unmatched. The CDR3 DNA is TGTGCCAGCTCACCCGGACAGGGAAGGGGTGACAATGAAAAACTGTTTTTT. It yields the protein CASSPGQGRGDNEKLFF.

The chain uses TRBV24-1 and TRBJ1-6; a possible D gene is TRBD1 (5 bases). The CDR3 is made up of 16 amino acids. With 1 base removed from V and 8 bases from J, the gap between germline ends came to 14 bases. CDR1 and CDR2 from the germline V gene are KGHDR and SFDVKD. The CDR3 DNA reads TGTGCCACCAGTGATTTATGGGGGGAGTTGGATTCACCCCTCCACTTT. Its protein product is CATSDLWGELDSPLHF.

The chain carries TRBV30 and TRBJ2-1, with D perhaps matching TRBD2 (6 bases). The V and J ends lost 1 base and 2 bases respectively, with 18 bases between them. CDR3 size: 17 residues. Germline loops: CDR1 GTSNPN, CDR2 SVGIG (reference sequence). This CDR3 reads CAWSGPPTRVPYNEQFF. The DNA for the CDR3 is TGTGCCTGGAGTGGGCCCCCGACTAGGGTCCCCTACAATGAGCAGTTCTTC. Combining the CDR3 with reference TRBV30 and TRBJ2-1 gives the whole variable domain SQTIHQWPATLVQPVGSPLSLECTVEGTSNPNLYWYRQAAGRGLQLLFYSVGIGQISSEVPQNLSASRPQDRQFILSSKKLLLSDSGFYLCAWSGPPTRVPYNEQFFGPGTRLTVL.

V usage is TRBV7-4 and J usage is TRBJ2-7; tentatively, D is TRBD2 (6 bases). CDR3 length: 17 amino acids. Trimming removed 5 bases at V and 3 bases at J, with 23 bases between. The germline V gene has CDR1 SGHVT and CDR2 SQSDAQ. CDR3 sequence (DNA): TGTGCCAGCAGCCGTTTCACCCTCGGGACTGGGAACTACGAGCAGTACTTC. Protein sequence: CASSRFTLGTGNYEQYF. Full variable domain (missing parts from reference TRBV7-4 and TRBJ2-7): GAGVSQSPRYKVAKRGRDVALRCDSISGHVTLYWYRQTLGQGSEVLTYSQSDAQRDKSGRPSGRFSAERPERSVSTLKIQRTEQGDSAVYLCASSRFTLGTGNYEQYFGPGTRLTVT.

The rearrangement uses TRBV5-8 and TRBJ2-7, with D possibly being TRBD2 (6 bases). The V end was cut by 1 base, the J end by 2 bases, with 13 bases between. This CDR3 is built from 15 residues. Germline V gene data show CDR1 as SGHTS and CDR2 as YDEGEE. As DNA, the CDR3 is TGTGCCAGCAGCTTGTACCGGGACTCCACCTACGAGCAGTACTTC. Protein: CASSLYRDSTYEQYF.

The V gene is TRBV28, the J gene TRBJ2-7; tentatively, D is TRBD1 (6 bases). The CDR3 has 15 amino acids. The germline V and J ends were trimmed by 5 bases and 3 bases, with 17 bases remaining between them. Germline lookup yields CDR1 MDHEN and CDR2 SYDVKM. The CDR3 protein is CASSGPGHGFYEQYF. The CDR3 DNA is TGTGCCAGCAGTGGACCGGGACACGGATTCTACGAGCAGTACTTC.

This chain links TRBV6-1 with TRBJ2-7; 7 nucleotides line up with TRBD1. With V trimmed by 4 bases and J by 2 bases, 17 bases remained unmatched. The CDR3 extends over 18 amino acids. Germline V gene data show CDR1 as MNHNS and CDR2 as SASEGT. This chain's CDR3 is CASSGGPGQSVGAYEQYF. DNA for the CDR3: TGTGCCAGCAGTGGGGGACCGGGACAGAGTGTTGGCGCCTACGAGCAGTACTTC.

The chain employs TRBV6-5 and TRBJ2-3, with 7 positions matching TRBD1. V was pared by 7 bases and J by 2 bases, with 9 bases of the junction left unmatched. From germline, CDR1 is MNHEY and CDR2 SVGAGI. The CDR3 is 15 residues long. The CDR3 protein is CASKTTGQDTDTQYF. The CDR3, as DNA: TGTGCCAGCAAAACCACAGGACAGGACACAGATACGCAGTATTTT.

This clone has just a few counts. The V gene is TRBV5-4, the J gene TRBJ2-3; D remains unclear. The CDR3 is 15 residues long. V dropped 1 base and J dropped 2 bases, with 11 bases sitting between them. Germline-derived CDR1 and CDR2 are SGHNT and YYREEE (reference sequence). In DNA form, the CDR3 reads TGTGCCAGCAGCTTGACTAACGTCCCCACAGATACGCAGTATTTT. Translating gives CASSLTNVPTDTQYF.

About this clone itself: The junction does not match germline at one end; this may be a read error. This chain connects TRBV7-7 to TRBJ2-1; the match to TRBD1 covers 8 bases. Germline V gene data show CDR1 as SSHAT and CDR2 as FNYEAQ (reference sequence). CDR3 length: 16 residues. The CDR3 nucleotides are TGTGCTAGCAGCTTAGGTCCAGGGGGCCGGGACAATGAGCAGTTCTTC. As protein: CASSLGPGGRDNEQFF.

V is TRBV10-1 and J is TRBJ1-1, with a weak D call TRBD1 (6 bases). CDR3 length equals 14 residues. Germline lookup yields CDR1 WNHNN and CDR2 SYGVQD (reference sequence). Trimming pared 5 bases from V and 0 bases from J, leaving 10 bases between. The DNA for the CDR3 is TGCGCCAGCAGTAGGGACACCCTGAACACTGAAGCTTTCTTT. It codes for CASSRDTLNTEAFF.

The rearrangement uses TRBV7-9 and TRBJ2-7; possibly TRBD1 for D (5 bases). V lost 1 base and J lost 0, with 7 bases in between. The CDR3 has 14 residues. Germline lookup yields CDR1 SEHNR and CDR2 FQNEAQ (reference sequence). The CDR3: CASSLGGLSYEQYF. The DNA of the CDR3 is TGTGCCAGCAGCTTAGGGGGCCTCTCCTACGAGCAGTACTTC.